This is a list of T cell receptor beta chains from one sample in a study of blood T cell repertoires in COVID-19. Profiling relied on immunoSEQ multiplex PCR, and the TCRdb table lists in-frame clones only, not all of them. The sample shows fewer than 350,000 clones, 65% to 90% of them seen only once. The sample was PBMCs or T cells enriched from blood (not recorded which). These receptors originate from a woman aged 40 to 55 with acute COVID-19. The CDR3 runs from the conserved cysteine through the conserved F or W. Each record gives: clone size, D gene, V gene, J gene, CDR3 protein, CDR3 DNA. The D gene is left open where the match is weak. Rows give clone size only sometimes, using once, few, many, or a class for an expanded clone.

abundance: -
d_gene: -
v_gene: TRBV27
j_gene: TRBJ1-4
CDR3aa: CASSPRQTATNEKLFF
CDR3nt: TGTGCCAGCAGCCCTCGACAGACTGCAACTAATGAAAAACTGTTTTTT

abundance: -
d_gene: TRBD1
v_gene: TRBV18
j_gene: TRBJ1-2
CDR3aa: CASSPSTGEGYGYTF
CDR3nt: TGTGCCAGCTCACCATCAACAGGGGAAGGCTATGGCTACACCTTC

abundance: -
d_gene: TRBD1
v_gene: TRBV5-1
j_gene: TRBJ1-3
CDR3aa: CASSLEGTASGSGNTIYF
CDR3nt: TGCGCCAGCAGCTTGGAGGGGACAGCCTCGGGCTCTGGAAACACCATATATTTT

abundance: -
d_gene: -
v_gene: TRBV4-1
j_gene: TRBJ1-1
CDR3aa: CASSQFELGTEAFF
CDR3nt: TGCGCCAGCAGCCAATTTGAGCTAGGCACTGAAGCTTTCTTT

abundance: -
d_gene: -
v_gene: TRBV9
j_gene: TRBJ1-4
CDR3aa: CASSVRGATNEKLFF
CDR3nt: TGTGCCAGCAGCGTACGGGGGGCAACTAATGAAAAACTGTTTTTT

abundance: -
d_gene: TRBD1
v_gene: TRBV5-4
j_gene: TRBJ2-3
CDR3aa: CASSLADRGADTQYF
CDR3nt: TGTGCCAGCAGCTTGGCAGACAGGGGGGCAGATACGCAGTATTTT

abundance: -
d_gene: TRBD2
v_gene: TRBV6-2/TRBV6-3
j_gene: TRBJ2-1
CDR3aa: CASSWERGALYNEQFF
CDR3nt: TGTGCCAGCAGCTGGGAGCGGGGGGCCCTTTACAATGAGCAGTTCTTC

abundance: few
d_gene: TRBD1
v_gene: TRBV4-3
j_gene: TRBJ1-2
CDR3aa: CASSFDRASYGYTF
CDR3nt: TGCGCCAGCAGCTTCGACAGGGCTAGCTATGGCTACACCTTC

abundance: -
d_gene: TRBD1
v_gene: TRBV6-2/TRBV6-3
j_gene: TRBJ1-5
CDR3aa: CASSSRQGGPHQPQHF
CDR3nt: TGTGCCAGCAGCTCTAGACAGGGGGGACCCCATCAGCCCCAGCATTTT

abundance: -
d_gene: -
v_gene: TRBV6-1
j_gene: TRBJ2-5
CDR3aa: CASSENRETQYF
CDR3nt: TGTGCCAGCAGTGAAAATCGAGAGACCCAGTACTTC

abundance: -
d_gene: TRBD2
v_gene: TRBV3-1/TRBV3-2
j_gene: TRBJ2-7
CDR3aa: CASSRTSGGPYEQYF
CDR3nt: TGTGCCAGCAGCCGAACTAGCGGGGGGCCCTACGAGCAGTACTTC

abundance: -
d_gene: -
v_gene: TRBV4-1
j_gene: TRBJ2-3
CDR3aa: CASSRGGALFTDTQYF
CDR3nt: TGCGCCAGCAGCCGTGGGGGGGCCTTGTTCACAGATACGCAGTATTTT

abundance: -
d_gene: TRBD2
v_gene: TRBV28
j_gene: TRBJ2-7
CDR3aa: CASSRTSREQYF
CDR3nt: TGTGCCAGCAGCCGGACTAGCCGCGAGCAGTACTTC